The 27 T cell receptor beta chains listed next were all sequenced from one sample in a study of Graves' ophthalmopathy and Graves' hyperthyroidism. CDR3 regions of TCR beta were amplified from RNA transcripts. The first-round RT-PCR employed HTBI primers together with the Qiagen OneStep RT-PCR kit. A multiplex PCR was then performed as the second round. TCRdb reanalysed the multiplex PCR reads using MiXCR and keeps one entry per CDR3 protein. In the table there are over 500,000 distinct CDR3 sequences, 22% of which are singletons. Source material: peripheral blood. All receptors derive from a woman younger than 30 with stable Graves' hyperthyroidism. Some clones in this sample may be carry-over from other donors' samples.

This clonotype was counted only a few times. The J gene is TRBJ1-2, the V gene TRBV20-1; no reliable D call. This CDR3 is 12 amino acids long. V lost 3 bases and J lost 4, with 9 bases in between. Per the germline V gene, CDR1 is DFQATT and CDR2 is SNEGSKA (reference sequence). CDR3 nucleotides: TGCAGTGCTAGGGAAGTCCTCTATGGCTACACCTTC. Protein product: CSAREVLYGYTF.

This clonotype was counted between two and nine times. The chain carries TRBV20-1 and TRBJ1-5, with TRBD1 matching 9 bases. Germline CDR1 reads DFQATT; CDR2 reads SNEGSKA (reference sequence). The CDR3 sequence is 17 residues long. V shed 5 bases, J shed 2 bases, and the junction held 13 bases outside the gene matches. CDR3 region: CSAATGTGSVGNQPQHF. The CDR3 DNA sequence: TGCAGTGCTGCCACCGGGACAGGGAGCGTCGGCAATCAGCCCCAGCATTTT.

This chain uses TRBV7-2 with TRBJ2-5; the match to TRBD2 covers 11 bases. J lost 5 bases, V lost 5 bases, and 7 bases had no gene match. The CDR3 extends over 15 amino acids. CDR1 is SGHTA, CDR2 FQGNSA, per germline. The CDR3, as DNA: TGTGCCAGCAGCCCGCTCTGGACTAGCGGGGAGACCCAGTACTTC. This gives the protein CASSPLWTSGETQYF.

This clonotype was observed a handful of times. The chain combines TRBV19 with TRBJ2-2; no clear D gene. This CDR3 region has 15 residues. CDR1 is LNHDA, CDR2 SQIVND, per germline (reference sequence). V was trimmed by 3 bases and J by 4 bases, leaving 12 bases between them. This CDR3 reads CASSMGPRSTGELFF. CDR3 nucleotide sequence: TGTGCCAGTAGTATGGGCCCCCGGTCCACCGGGGAGCTGTTTTTT.

J is TRBJ1-6 and V is TRBV18; 9 nucleotides agree with TRBD1. With V trimmed by 3 bases and J by 9 bases, 6 bases remained unmatched. The CDR3 runs to 15 residues. The germline V gene has CDR1 KGHSH and CDR2 LQKENI. The CDR3 sequence: CASSPWDRVVSPLHF. CDR3 DNA: TGTGCCAGCTCACCTTGGGACAGGGTTGTTTCACCCCTCCACTTT.

The chain has TRBV2 and TRBJ1-5; TRBD1 matches at 9 bases. The V segment lost 8 bases and the J segment 1 base; nucleotides outside the gene matches: 9. Looked up from germline, CDR1 is SNHLY and CDR2 is FYNNEI. This CDR3 comprises 16 residues. The CDR3 region has the DNA TGTGCCAGCGCGGGACAGGGCAATTGGAGCAATCAGCCCCAGCATTTT. Translating it yields CASAGQGNWSNQPQHF.

The sample holds many counts of this clonotype. The chain is built from TRBV10-3 and TRBJ1-5; 7 bases match TRBD1. The CDR3 is 15 amino acids. V lost 9 bases, J lost 5 bases, and 13 bases stayed unmatched. Per germline, CDR1 ENHRY and CDR2 SYGVKD. CDR3 amino acids: CAIAPGPRGDQPQHF. CDR3 in DNA: TGTGCCATTGCGCCGGGACCCAGGGGGGATCAGCCCCAGCATTTT.

This clonotype was found many times. V is TRBV2 and J is TRBJ1-2; unclear D gene. The CDR3 extends over 13 amino acids. V was trimmed by 6 bases and J by 7 bases, leaving 15 bases between them. Germline V gene sequence: CDR1 SNHLY, CDR2 FYNNEI. The CDR3: CASSGETLGGYTF. In DNA form, the CDR3 reads TGTGCCAGCAGCGGCGAGACGTTGGGTGGCTACACCTTC.

V gene TRBV7-9 combines with J gene TRBJ2-5; D possibly corresponds to TRBD2 (5 bases). CDR1 is SEHNR, CDR2 FQNEAQ, per germline (reference sequence). V shed 5 bases and J shed 0 bases, with 10 bases lying between them. This CDR3 is built from 14 residues. The CDR3 region is CASSPTTYQETQYF. The DNA for the CDR3 is TGTGCCAGCAGCCCGACTACCTACCAAGAGACCCAGTACTTC.

The sample holds many counts of this clonotype. V is TRBV6-1 and J is TRBJ1-1, with a tentative D call TRBD1 (6 bases). Trimming removed 7 bases from V and 1 base from J, with 13 bases in between. The CDR3 is 14 residues long. In germline, CDR1 is MNHNS, CDR2 SASEGT. This CDR3 is CASIDPTGNTEAFF. Written as DNA, the CDR3 is TGTGCCAGCATCGACCCGACAGGGAACACTGAAGCTTTCTTT.

This clonotype was seen many times. The V call is TRBV4-1, the J call TRBJ1-1; D gene unclear. This CDR3 is 13 amino acids long. Trimming left V 2 bases short and J 2 bases short, with 6 bases between. Germline assignment: CDR1 MGHRA and CDR2 YSYEKL. CDR3 sequence: CASSQRLNTEAFF. DNA of the CDR3: TGCGCCAGCAGCCAAAGACTTAACACTGAAGCTTTCTTT.

This clonotype was detected once. As DNA, the CDR3 is TGTGCCAGCAGTTATGGGCCGAGGTTGGGGGGCGGTGAAGCTTTCTTT. It is translated as CASSYGPRLGGGEAFF. V usage is TRBV6-2 or TRBV6-3 and J usage is TRBJ1-1, with a weak D call TRBD1 (6 bases). Deletions cut 3 bases from V and 7 bases from J, with 21 bases between. CDR1 and CDR2 (germline): MNHEY, SVGEGT. CDR3 length equals 16 residues.

This clonotype was found many times. This rearrangement joins TRBV7-9 to TRBJ2-7; TRBD2 is a possible D gene (6 bases). Germline CDR1 is SEHNR and CDR2 is FQNEAQ (reference sequence). The V end lost 0 bases, the J end lost 3 bases, and 12 bases lay between the germline ends. The CDR3 is 15 amino acids. CDR3 in amino acids: CASSLARTMLYEQYF. CDR3 DNA sequence: TGTGCCAGCAGCTTAGCTCGGACTATGCTCTACGAGCAGTACTTC. Full variable domain (outside the CDR3, taken from reference TRBV7-9 and TRBJ2-7): DTGVSQNPRHKITKRGQNVTFRCDPISEHNRLYWYRQTLGQGPEFLTYFQNEAQLEKSRLLSDRFSAERPKGSFSTLEIQRTEQGDSAMYLCASSLARTMLYEQYFGPGTRLTVT.

The CDR3 is CASRRQGPGELFF. The CDR3 nucleotides are TGTGCCAGCAGAAGACAGGGTCCCGGGGAGCTGTTTTTT. This chain uses TRBV11-2 with TRBJ2-2; 7 nucleotides line up with TRBD1. This CDR3 contains 13 residues. Germline-derived CDR1 and CDR2 are SGHAT and FQNNGV. J lost 6 bases, V lost 6 bases, and 4 bases had no gene match.

As concerns this clonotype: Just one base apart from a much larger clone, this may be a read error. The genes are TRBV5-4 and TRBJ1-1, with 8 bases fitting TRBD1. In germline, CDR1 is SGHNT, CDR2 YYREEE (reference sequence). The CDR3 sequence is 17 residues long. The CDR3 region has the DNA TGTGCCAGCAGCTTGGACCAGCAGGGGGCGGGGGTCACTGAAGCTTGCTTT. This sequence encodes CASSLDQQGAGVTEACF.

This clonotype was seen a handful of times. This chain joins TRBV2 and TRBJ1-5; D unresolved. The CDR3 sequence is 13 residues long. Per germline, CDR1 SNHLY and CDR2 FYNNEI. Trimming shortened V by 7 bases and J by 6 bases, and 13 bases separated the two germline ends. CDR3 loop: CASNGRLTQPQHF. CDR3 coding DNA: TGTGCCAGCAATGGCAGGTTGACTCAGCCCCAGCATTTT.

This clonotype has a count of ten or more. V is TRBV24-1 and J is TRBJ2-5, with D possibly TRBD2 on 7 matching bases. The CDR3 covers 14 residues. V was clipped by 4 bases and J by 2 bases, with 10 bases between them. Germline V gives CDR1 KGHDR, CDR2 SFDVKD. CDR3 amino acids: CATSEGGRQETQYF. In DNA, the CDR3 is TGTGCCACCAGTGAGGGGGGGCGACAAGAGACCCAGTACTTC.

In its sample, this clonotype was seen a few times. V and J are TRBV9 and TRBJ1-1; D perhaps matches TRBD1 (6 bases). Germline V CDR1 and CDR2: SGDLS, YYNGEE. Trimming took 4 bases from V and 3 from J, leaving 22 bases between them. The CDR3 contains 17 residues. CDR3 region: CASSRFARARGDTEAFF. In DNA, the CDR3 is TGTGCCAGCAGCCGGTTCGCTCGGGCCAGGGGAGACACTGAAGCTTTCTTT.

This clonotype was counted many times. The V gene is TRBV20-1, the J gene TRBJ2-7; 10 nucleotides align to TRBD1. V shed 4 bases and J 6 bases; nucleotides not matched to a gene: 6. Germline values: CDR1 DFQATT, CDR2 SNEGSKA (reference sequence). The length of the CDR3 is 13 residues. The CDR3 DNA follows: TGCAGTGCTATCGGGACAGGGGCGGGCGAGCAGTACTTC. Residues: CSAIGTGAGEQYF.

This clonotype was observed a handful of times. The CDR3 sequence is CASSTPGEGNTEAFF. In DNA, the CDR3 is TGTGCCAGCAGTACCCCGGGGGAAGGGAACACTGAAGCTTTCTTT. The J gene is TRBJ1-1, the V gene TRBV28, with D tentatively TRBD1 (5 bases). CDR3 length: 15 residues. V was clipped by 5 bases and J by 1 base, with 14 bases between them. The germline V gene encodes CDR1 MDHEN and CDR2 SYDVKM.

This clonotype was counted ten times or more. This chain joins TRBV12-3 or TRBV12-4 and TRBJ1-1, with D maybe TRBD1 (5 bases). The CDR3 is 14 residues long. The germline V and J ends were trimmed by 2 bases and 4 bases, with 11 bases remaining between them. CDR3 DNA: TGTGCCAGCAGTTTACAGCAGGGCGGCACTGAAGCTTTCTTT. This translates into CASSLQQGGTEAFF.

V is TRBV13 and J is TRBJ1-1; D gene unclear. V lost 5 bases, J lost 3 bases, and 16 bases lay in between. The CDR3 totals 15 residues. Germline CDR1 and CDR2: PRHDT and FYEKMQ (reference sequence). CDR3 loop: CASSVRLLVDTEAFF. DNA for the CDR3: TGTGCCAGCAGCGTGAGATTGTTGGTGGACACTGAAGCTTTCTTT.

Only a few counts were recorded for this clonotype. A read error may explain this, as a much larger clone is one base away. This chain connects TRBV6-5 to TRBJ1-6; D is ambiguous. Germline V lookup: CDR1 MNHEY, CDR2 SVGAGI. This CDR3 comprises 17 residues. In DNA, the CDR3 is TGTGCCAGCAGTTACTCGAGGACGTCCCGGGAAGATTCACACCTCCACTTT. This translates into CASSYSRTSREDSHLHF.

The chain employs TRBV6-1 and TRBJ2-2; TRBD2 matches at 10 bases. The CDR3 loop spans 13 amino acids. Germline values: CDR1 MNHNS, CDR2 SASEGT. The J segment lost 5 bases and the V segment lost 10 bases, leaving 4 bases of the junction unmatched. The CDR3: CATMTSGTGELFF. The CDR3 coding sequence is TGTGCCACCATGACTAGCGGGACCGGGGAGCTGTTTTTT.

This clonotype was recorded many times. J is TRBJ2-5 and V is TRBV5-1; TRBD2 is a possible D gene (5 bases). The germline gives CDR1 SGHRS, CDR2 YFSETQ. The CDR3 totals 15 residues. Deletions cut 0 bases from V and 5 bases from J, with 14 bases between. CDR3 loop: CASSLGSVDLETQYF. CDR3 DNA sequence: TGCGCCAGCAGCTTGGGATCGGTGGACTTGGAGACCCAGTACTTC. Full variable domain (rest looked up from reference TRBV5-1 and TRBJ2-5): KAGVTQTPRYLIKTRGQQVTLSCSPISGHRSVSWYQQTPGQGLQFLFEYFSETQRNKGNFPGRFSGRQFSNSRSEMNVSTLELGDSALYLCASSLGSVDLETQYFGPGTRLLVL.

This clonotype was seen only a few times. The chain recombines TRBV4-1 with TRBJ2-7; 10 nucleotides align to TRBD1. The length of the CDR3 is 16 residues. Germline-derived CDR1 and CDR2 are MGHRA and YSYEKL. With V trimmed by 0 bases and J by 5 bases, 7 bases remained unmatched. This CDR3 reads CASSQDAGTGAHEQYF. The CDR3 nucleotides are TGCGCCAGCAGCCAAGACGCCGGGACAGGGGCCCACGAGCAGTACTTC.

The chain couples TRBV12-5 to TRBJ2-5; 7 positions agree with TRBD2. Unmatched junction bases numbered 8, after V lost 5 bases and J lost 5 bases. Germline lookup yields CDR1 LGHNT and CDR2 FRNRAP. This CDR3 has 14 residues. CDR3 DNA sequence: TGTGCTAGTGGTGGAGGCGGGGGTGCCGAGACCCAGTACTTC. Translating gives CASGGGGGAETQYF.